This entry lists 15 T cell receptor beta chains sequenced from one sample in a study of naive and memory T cell subsets. The beta constant-region primer was an equimolar mix of two oligonucleotides covering TRBC1 and TRBC2. TCRdb reprocessed the UMI-ligation and nested PCR reads via MiXCR and lists one record per CDR3 protein. The table records some 85,000 distinct CDR3 sequences, 13% of them present only once. Sequenced material: central memory CD4+ T cells from blood. Receptors were obtained from a human donor in good health.

This clonotype was observed a few times. The chain couples TRBV11-2 to TRBJ2-2, with D unclear. Trimming took 4 bases from V and 7 from J, leaving 28 bases between them. There are 19 residues in the CDR3. Germline V CDR1 and CDR2: SGHAT, FQNNGV. The CDR3 here is CASSSQQLSSPSMLGELFF. The CDR3 nucleotides read TGTGCCAGCAGCTCCCAACAGTTATCTAGTCCCTCGATGCTCGGGGAGCTGTTTTTT. Supplemented by reference TRBV11-2 and TRBJ2-2, the full variable domain reads EAGVAQSPRYKIIEKRQSVAFWCNPISGHATLYWYQQILGQGPKLLIQFQNNGVVDDSQLPKDRFSAERLKGVDSTLKIQPAKLEDSAVYLCASSSQQLSSPSMLGELFFGEGSRLTVL.

The CDR3 region has the DNA TGTGCCAGCATCCACGGAAGAACGATTAATGAAAAACTGTTTTTT. This gives the protein CASIHGRTINEKLFF. The V gene is TRBV6-2 or TRBV6-3, the J gene TRBJ1-4; D gene ambiguous. Trimming stripped 7 bases from V and 4 bases from J, with 16 bases between. This CDR3 has 15 residues. The germline CDR1 and CDR2 sequences are MNHEY and SVGEGT.

This clonotype was detected a few times. V usage is TRBV10-2 and J usage is TRBJ2-7; no reliable D call. This CDR3 is built from 13 residues. Trimming removed 4 bases from V and 5 bases from J, with 12 bases in between. Germline CDR1 is WSHSY and CDR2 is SAAADI. DNA for the CDR3: TGCGCCAGCAGTGGCCGGTCGATAAACGAGCAGTACTTC. Its translation is CASSGRSINEQYF.

This clonotype has a handful of counts. The chain employs TRBV5-1 and TRBJ2-1; TRBD2 might be the D (6 bases). Trimming took off 1 base at V and 3 bases at J, with 17 bases between the two ends. CDR1 is SGHRS and CDR2 is YFSETQ in the germline V gene. The CDR3 covers 17 residues. The CDR3 spells CASSLLSGRYLYNEQFF. The CDR3 DNA reads TGCGCCAGCAGCTTGCTAAGCGGGCGTTACCTCTACAATGAGCAGTTCTTC.

This clonotype has more than one count but fewer than ten. This sequence joins TRBV5-1 and TRBJ2-5; 9 bases are shared with TRBD2. The CDR3 contains 14 residues. Germline V gene lookup returns CDR1 SGHRS and CDR2 YFSETQ. The trim removed 5 bases at V and 5 bases at J, leaving 7 bases unmatched. The CDR3 protein is CASSGGSGSETQYF. In nucleotides, the CDR3 is TGCGCCAGCAGTGGCGGTAGCGGGAGTGAGACCCAGTACTTC.

This clonotype showed up many times. The gene calls are TRBV20-1 and TRBJ1-5; a weak D match, TRBD1 (5 bases). Germline loops: CDR1 DFQATT, CDR2 SNEGSKA (reference sequence). The CDR3 runs 14 residues. V was clipped by 0 bases and J by 5 bases, with 11 bases between them. The DNA for the CDR3 is TGCAGTGCTAGAGATCAGGCAGGGTATCAGCCCCAGCATTTT. Its translation is CSARDQAGYQPQHF.

This clonotype was found a few times. CDR3 coding DNA: TGTGCCAGCAGCCAGAGACAGGGTAATCAGCCCCAGCATTTT. Translated: CASSQRQGNQPQHF. This rearrangement joins TRBV3-1 to TRBJ1-5, with TRBD1 identical over 7 bases. The ends lost 3 bases at V and 4 bases at J; junction bases unmatched: 3. CDR3 length equals 14 residues. Looked up from germline, CDR1 is LGHDT and CDR2 is YNNKEL (reference sequence).

This clonotype showed up just a few times. This rearrangement joins TRBV5-6 to TRBJ2-3; D is perhaps TRBD2 (5 bases). The germline V gene has CDR1 SGHDT and CDR2 YYEEEE. The ends were cut back, 2 bases at V and 6 bases at J, with 13 bases in the middle. The CDR3 is 14 residues long. CDR3 loop: CASSFMTKLDTQYF. CDR3 nucleotides: TGTGCCAGCAGCTTTATGACTAAGCTGGATACGCAGTATTTT.

The chain uses TRBV7-2 and TRBJ2-5; 8 bases map to TRBD1. The ends lost 3 bases at V and 9 bases at J; junction bases unmatched: 3. There are 12 residues in the CDR3. Germline-derived CDR1 and CDR2 are SGHTA and FQGNSA. The chain's CDR3 is CASSFPGGAQYF. DNA of the CDR3: TGTGCCAGCAGCTTCCCAGGGGGCGCCCAGTACTTC.

This clonotype was found many times. This rearrangement joins TRBV18 to TRBJ1-2; 11 bases agree with TRBD1. This CDR3 spans 15 amino acids. Germline assignment: CDR1 KGHSH and CDR2 LQKENI. Unmatched junction bases numbered 3, after V lost 0 bases and J lost 6 bases. In DNA form, the CDR3 reads TGTGCCAGCTCACCACCCGGACAGGGGGCAGATGGCTACACCTTC. Protein sequence: CASSPPGQGADGYTF.

This clonotype was picked up many times. The chain carries TRBV11-2 and TRBJ2-1; TRBD1 might be the D (6 bases). Trimming removed 5 bases at V and 11 bases at J, with 16 bases between. This CDR3 spans 13 amino acids. In germline, CDR1 is SGHAT, CDR2 FQNNGV. The CDR3 coding sequence is TGTGCCAGCAGCGAAAGCAGGGGTAGTAAGCAGTTCTTC. This gives the protein CASSESRGSKQFF.

The chain employs TRBV7-9 and TRBJ1-1; D gene uncertain. V shed 3 bases and J shed 4 bases, with 6 bases lying between them. The CDR3 runs 12 residues. Germline CDR1 is SEHNR and CDR2 is FQNEAQ (reference sequence). The CDR3 nucleotides are TGTGCCAGCAGCTTTAAGGGCACTGAAGCTTTCTTT. This codes for CASSFKGTEAFF. The full variable domain, with the rest looked up from reference TRBV7-9 and TRBJ1-1, is DTGVSQNPRHKITKRGQNVTFRCDPISEHNRLYWYRQTLGQGPEFLTYFQNEAQLEKSRLLSDRFSAERPKGSFSTLEIQRTEQGDSAMYLCASSFKGTEAFFGQGTRLTVV.

This chain uses TRBV5-6 with TRBJ2-4, with D unresolved. V was clipped by 3 bases and J by 6 bases, with 13 bases between them. Germline CDR1 SGHDT, CDR2 YYEEEE. The CDR3 has 14 amino acids. Here the CDR3 reads CASSWGNYRNIQYF. The CDR3 DNA is TGTGCCAGCAGCTGGGGAAACTATCGAAACATTCAGTACTTC.

This clonotype was seen a few times. The J gene is TRBJ2-5, the V gene TRBV7-8; either TRBD1 or TRBD2 may fit D (5 bases each). V lost 6 bases and J lost 2, with 16 bases in between. The CDR3 runs to 15 residues. Germline V gene lookup returns CDR1 SGHVS and CDR2 FQNEAQ. For the CDR3, the DNA is TGTGCCAGCAGTTCCTCCGGGACCCATCAAGAGACCCAGTACTTC. Its protein product is CASSSSGTHQETQYF.

The chain uses TRBV5-1 and TRBJ2-7; 7 bases match TRBD1. Germline lookup yields CDR1 SGHRS and CDR2 YFSETQ. Unmatched junction bases numbered 5, after V lost 4 bases and J lost 4 bases. This CDR3 is built from 13 residues. Here the CDR3 reads CASSGGQHYEQYF. CDR3 DNA: TGCGCCAGCAGCGGGGGACAGCATTACGAGCAGTACTTC.